One and the same sample provided the 19 T cell receptor beta chains below, sequenced in a study of blood T cell repertoires in COVID-19. Using immunoSEQ multiplex PCR, the repertoire was profiled, and TCRdb retains in-frame clones only, with some absent. The sample holds 45,000 to 55,000 clones, about 72% seen once. The sequencing input was PBMCs or T cells enriched from blood (not recorded which). The receptors shown here come from a woman in her forties or fifties with acute COVID-19.

V is TRBV28 and J is TRBJ2-5, with 9 bases fitting TRBD1. J was trimmed by 3 bases and V by 2 bases; bases with no gene match: 1. This CDR3 is built from 14 residues. Germline assignment: CDR1 MDHEN and CDR2 SYDVKM. The CDR3 reads CASSLRDREETQYF. The CDR3 region has the DNA TGTGCCAGCAGTTTAAGGGACAGGGAAGAGACCCAGTACTTC.

This chain links TRBV28 with TRBJ1-4; TRBD1 matches 7 bases. Germline V gene data show CDR1 as MDHEN and CDR2 as SYDVKM. Trimming at V came to 5 bases and at J to 4 bases, leaving 7 bases not matched to a gene. The CDR3 is 15 amino acids. The CDR3 coding sequence is TGTGCCAGCAGTGCATCCGGGACAGTTAATGAAAAACTGTTTTTT. Its translation is CASSASGTVNEKLFF.

This chain joins TRBV23-1 and TRBJ2-5; D is unclear. TRBV23-1 is sorted into the ORF group, with uncertain function. V lost 6 bases and J lost 5, with 7 bases in between. The length of the CDR3 is 11 residues. In DNA form, the CDR3 reads TGCGCCAGCAGGGCCAAGGAGACCCAGTACTTC. Residues: CASRAKETQYF.

CDR3 loop: CASSLDGGSGELFF. The CDR3 DNA is TGTGCCAGCAGTTTAGATGGGGGGAGCGGGGAGCTGTTTTTT. The chain recombines TRBV27 with TRBJ2-2; weak D call: TRBD2 (6 bases). The CDR3 has 14 residues. The V end was cut by 2 bases, the J end by 7 bases, with 11 bases between. Per the germline V gene, CDR1 is MNHEY and CDR2 is SMNVEV (reference sequence).

This clone was detected only a few times. The genes are TRBV13 and TRBJ2-7; 9 nucleotides line up with TRBD1. CDR3 length: 14 amino acids. V shed 5 bases, J shed 7 bases, and the junction held 9 bases outside the gene matches. Germline V gene data show CDR1 as PRHDT and CDR2 as FYEKMQ (reference sequence). Here the CDR3 reads CASSRNRGPGEQYF. The CDR3 coding sequence is TGTGCCAGCAGCCGAAACAGGGGGCCTGGTGAGCAGTACTTC.

V usage is TRBV19 and J usage is TRBJ2-1; tentatively, D is TRBD2 (7 bases). Germline CDR1 LNHDA, CDR2 SQIVND (reference sequence). This CDR3 has 15 residues. Trimming pared 4 bases from V and 4 bases from J, leaving 14 bases between. The DNA of the CDR3 is TGTGCCAGTAGTACTTGGGGGGGGCGGTACAATGAGCAGTTCTTC. It specifies CASSTWGGRYNEQFF.

The rearrangement uses TRBV6-5 and TRBJ1-3; the D is unclear. The CDR3 length is 13 residues. Germline V gene sequence: CDR1 MNHEY, CDR2 SVGAGI. Trimming cost V 11 bases and J 2 bases, with 13 bases left between them. CDR3 protein: CAASRETGNTIYF. The CDR3 coding sequence is TGTGCCGCTTCAAGGGAGACTGGAAACACCATATATTTT.

V and J are TRBV29-1 and TRBJ1-2; TRBD1 aligns across 10 bases. With 2 bases clipped from V and 4 bases from J, the junction kept 4 bases outside the gene matches. CDR3 length equals 14 residues. Germline CDR1 and CDR2: SQVTM and ANQGSEA. CDR3 nucleotide sequence: TGCAGCGTTGAAAACCGGGACAGGGGCTATGGCTACACCTTC. Translating gives CSVENRDRGYGYTF.

The chain links TRBV3-1 (or the pseudogene TRBV3-2) to TRBJ1-2; D unresolved. Germline V gene lookup returns CDR1 LGHDT and CDR2 YNNKEL (reference sequence). V lost 0 bases and J lost 4, with 15 bases in between. This CDR3 is built from 16 residues. As DNA, the CDR3 is TGTGCCAGCAGCCAAGAAGTGGCGAGCGTTCGCTATGGCTACACCTTC. This translates into CASSQEVASVRYGYTF.

This clone appeared a single time. The V and J genes are TRBV9 and TRBJ2-1; the D gene is possibly TRBD2 (5 bases). Trimming cost V 3 bases and J 8 bases, with 15 bases left between them. This CDR3 comprises 14 residues. Looked up from germline, CDR1 is SGDLS and CDR2 is YYNGEE. This chain's CDR3 is CASSASPSFHEQFF. The CDR3 bases are TGTGCCAGCAGCGCGAGTCCTAGCTTCCATGAGCAGTTCTTC.

A few counts support this clone. The V and J genes are TRBV3-1 (or the pseudogene TRBV3-2) and TRBJ1-2; no clear D. Trimming took off 1 base at V and 4 bases at J, with 13 bases between the two ends. There are 15 residues in the CDR3. Germline loops: CDR1 LGHDT, CDR2 YNNKEL (reference sequence). The CDR3 DNA reads as TGTGCCAGCAGCCAAGGGATCCTTCGGAGCTATGGCTACACCTTC. Encoded protein: CASSQGILRSYGYTF.

The CDR3 is CASSGRAWGETQYF. The CDR3 DNA is TGTGCCAGTAGTGGCAGGGCTTGGGGAGAGACCCAGTACTTC. The chain recombines TRBV19 with TRBJ2-5; tentative D call: TRBD1 (5 bases). V was trimmed by 5 bases and J by 4 bases, leaving 14 bases between them. The CDR3 consists of 14 residues. Germline V CDR1 and CDR2: LNHDA, SQIVND (reference sequence).

The chain uses TRBV3-1 (or the pseudogene TRBV3-2) and TRBJ1-1; 9 bases are shared with TRBD1. Germline V gene data show CDR1 as LGHDT and CDR2 as YNNKEL (reference sequence). With V trimmed by 6 bases and J by 1 base, 3 bases remained unmatched. CDR3 length: 14 amino acids. CDR3 coding DNA: TGTGCCAGCAGTGAGGACAGGGGGAACACTGAAGCTTTCTTT. Translating it yields CASSEDRGNTEAFF.

This rearrangement joins TRBV7-8 to TRBJ2-7; a weak D match, TRBD1 (5 bases). This CDR3 is 14 amino acids long. Trimming took 8 bases from V and 2 from J, leaving 16 bases between them. The germline gives CDR1 SGHVS, CDR2 FQNEAQ. The CDR3 reads CASGPRVGAYEQYF. CDR3 DNA sequence: TGTGCCAGCGGGCCCCGGGTAGGGGCCTACGAGCAGTACTTC.

This clone was seen only a few times. This rearrangement joins TRBV3-1 (or the pseudogene TRBV3-2) to TRBJ1-4, with D perhaps matching TRBD1 (6 bases). Germline V gene lookup returns CDR1 LGHDT and CDR2 YNNKEL (reference sequence). V lost 1 base and J 8 bases, leaving 14 bases between the germline ends. This CDR3 is 15 amino acids long. The CDR3 region is CASSQGSGTLEKLFF. The CDR3 DNA follows: TGTGCCAGCAGCCAAGGCTCCGGGACACTAGAAAAACTGTTTTTT.

The table lists this clone with a few counts. This chain uses TRBV18 with TRBJ2-1; D is possibly TRBD2 (6 bases). Germline CDR1 and CDR2: KGHSH and LQKENI. Trimming removed 5 bases from V and 2 bases from J, with 13 bases in between. The CDR3 has 15 residues. The CDR3 here is CASSVGSGPYNEQFF. CDR3 coding DNA: TGTGCCAGCTCAGTAGGGAGCGGGCCCTACAATGAGCAGTTCTTC.

This chain links TRBV3-1 (or the pseudogene TRBV3-2) with TRBJ2-1, with 11 bases matching TRBD2. Germline V gives CDR1 LGHDT, CDR2 YNNKEL (reference sequence). CDR3 size: 17 residues. After removal of 0 bases from V and 3 bases from J, the junction contained 4 bases not matched to a gene. DNA of the CDR3: TGTGCCAGCAGCCAAGATGGGGGACTAGCGGTCTACAATGAGCAGTTCTTC. Protein sequence: CASSQDGGLAVYNEQFF.

The gene calls are TRBV7-6 and TRBJ2-2; D not certain. Germline assignment: CDR1 SGHVS and CDR2 FNYEAQ. Between the trimmed V and J ends, which lost 2 bases and 4 bases, there was a span of 2 bases. CDR3 size: 12 residues. The CDR3, as DNA: TGTGCCAGCAGCTTACGCACCGGGGAGCTGTTTTTT. This encodes CASSLRTGELFF.

V and J are TRBV5-4 and TRBJ2-1; TRBD1 matches at 11 bases. V gave up 1 base and J gave up 8 bases; unmatched junction bases: 2. Germline V gene sequence: CDR1 SGHNT, CDR2 YYREEE (reference sequence). The CDR3 contains 14 residues. This CDR3 reads CASSLWDRGDEQFF. The CDR3 DNA reads TGTGCCAGCAGCTTGTGGGACAGGGGGGATGAGCAGTTCTTC. The full variable domain, with the rest looked up from reference TRBV5-4 and TRBJ2-1, is ETGVTQSPTHLIKTRGQQVTLRCSSQSGHNTVSWYQQALGQGPQFIFQYYREEENGRGNFPPRFSGLQFPNYSSELNVNALELDDSALYLCASSLWDRGDEQFFGPGTRLTVL.